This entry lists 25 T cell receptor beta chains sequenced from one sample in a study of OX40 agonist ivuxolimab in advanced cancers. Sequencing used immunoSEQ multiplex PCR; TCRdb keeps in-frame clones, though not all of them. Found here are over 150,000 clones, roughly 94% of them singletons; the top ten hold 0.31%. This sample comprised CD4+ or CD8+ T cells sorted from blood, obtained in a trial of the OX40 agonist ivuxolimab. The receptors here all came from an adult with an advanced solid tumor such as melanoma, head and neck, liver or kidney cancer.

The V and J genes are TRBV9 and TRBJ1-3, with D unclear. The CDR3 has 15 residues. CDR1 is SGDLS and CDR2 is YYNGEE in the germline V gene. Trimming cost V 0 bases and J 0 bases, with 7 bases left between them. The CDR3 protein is CASSVDRVSGNTIYF. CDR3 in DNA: TGTGCCAGCAGCGTAGATAGGGTCTCTGGAAACACCATATATTTT.

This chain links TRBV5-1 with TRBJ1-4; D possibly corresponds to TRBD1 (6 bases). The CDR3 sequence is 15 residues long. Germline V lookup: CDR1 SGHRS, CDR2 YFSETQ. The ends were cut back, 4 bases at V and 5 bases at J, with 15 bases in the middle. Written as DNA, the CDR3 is TGCGCCAGCAGCGGACCGGGACAACAGAATGAAAAACTGTTTTTT. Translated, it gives CASSGPGQQNEKLFF.

CDR3 sequence reads: CASGTEGNYGYTF. DNA of the CDR3: TGTGCCAGTGGGACAGAGGGTAACTATGGCTACACCTTC. V and J are TRBV27 and TRBJ1-2; 7 bases map to TRBD1. CDR1 and CDR2 from the germline V gene are MNHEY and SMNVEV (reference sequence). The V and J ends lost 9 bases and 1 base, in that order; junction bases with no gene match: 5. The CDR3 is 13 amino acids.

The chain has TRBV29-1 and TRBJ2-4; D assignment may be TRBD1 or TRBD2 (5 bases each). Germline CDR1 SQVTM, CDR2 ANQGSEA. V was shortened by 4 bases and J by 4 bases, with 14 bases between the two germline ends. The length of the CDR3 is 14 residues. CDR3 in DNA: TGCAGCGTTGTTCCCGGGACGCCTAAAAACATTCAGTACTTC. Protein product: CSVVPGTPKNIQYF.

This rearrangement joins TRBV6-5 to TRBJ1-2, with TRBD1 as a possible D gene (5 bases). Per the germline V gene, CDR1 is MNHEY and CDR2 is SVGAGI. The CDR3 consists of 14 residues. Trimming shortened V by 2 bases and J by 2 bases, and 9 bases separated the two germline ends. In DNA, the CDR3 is TGTGCCAGCAGTTACCTTCACAGGAACTATGGCTACACCTTC. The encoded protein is CASSYLHRNYGYTF.

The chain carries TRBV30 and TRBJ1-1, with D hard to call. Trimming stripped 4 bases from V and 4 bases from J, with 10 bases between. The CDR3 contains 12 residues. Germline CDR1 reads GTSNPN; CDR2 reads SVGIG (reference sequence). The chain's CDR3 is CAWTRRGTEAFF. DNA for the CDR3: TGTGCCTGGACTCGACGAGGCACTGAAGCTTTCTTT.

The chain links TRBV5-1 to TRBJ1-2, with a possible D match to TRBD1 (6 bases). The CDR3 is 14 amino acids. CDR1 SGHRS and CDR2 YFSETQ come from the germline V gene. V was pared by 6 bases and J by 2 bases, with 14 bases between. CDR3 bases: TGCGCCAGCACGCAAGGGGGTTCGAACTATGGCTACACCTTC. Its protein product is CASTQGGSNYGYTF.

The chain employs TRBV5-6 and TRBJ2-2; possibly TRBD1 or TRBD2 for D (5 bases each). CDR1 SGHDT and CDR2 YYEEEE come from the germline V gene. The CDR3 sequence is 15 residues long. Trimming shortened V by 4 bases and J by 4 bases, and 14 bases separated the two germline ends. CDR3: CASSRFWGTTGELFF. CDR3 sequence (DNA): TGTGCCAGCAGCCGTTTTTGGGGGACCACCGGGGAGCTGTTTTTT.

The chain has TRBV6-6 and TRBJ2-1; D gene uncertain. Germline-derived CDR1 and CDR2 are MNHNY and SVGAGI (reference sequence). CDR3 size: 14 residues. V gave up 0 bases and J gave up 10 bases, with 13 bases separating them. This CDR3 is CASSYSVRKEEQFF. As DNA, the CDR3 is TGTGCCAGCAGTTACTCTGTCAGAAAAGAAGAGCAGTTCTTC.

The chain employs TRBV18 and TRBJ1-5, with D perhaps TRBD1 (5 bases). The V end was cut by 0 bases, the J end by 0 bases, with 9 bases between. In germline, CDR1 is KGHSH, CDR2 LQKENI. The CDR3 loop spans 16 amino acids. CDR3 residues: CASSPPGGNSNQPQHF. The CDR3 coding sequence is TGTGCCAGCTCACCACCTGGGGGGAATAGCAATCAGCCCCAGCATTTT.

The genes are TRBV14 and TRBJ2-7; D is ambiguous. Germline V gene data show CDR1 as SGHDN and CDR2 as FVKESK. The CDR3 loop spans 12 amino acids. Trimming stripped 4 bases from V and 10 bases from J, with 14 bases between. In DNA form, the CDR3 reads TGTGCCAGCAGCCCTTTATCCTCCTTACAGTACTTC. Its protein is CASSPLSSLQYF.

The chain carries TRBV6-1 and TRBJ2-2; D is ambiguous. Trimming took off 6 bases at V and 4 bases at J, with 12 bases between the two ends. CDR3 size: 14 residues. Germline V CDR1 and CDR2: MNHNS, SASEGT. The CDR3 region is CASRGGGGTGELFF. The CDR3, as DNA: TGTGCCAGCAGGGGTGGCGGCGGCACCGGGGAGCTGTTTTTT.

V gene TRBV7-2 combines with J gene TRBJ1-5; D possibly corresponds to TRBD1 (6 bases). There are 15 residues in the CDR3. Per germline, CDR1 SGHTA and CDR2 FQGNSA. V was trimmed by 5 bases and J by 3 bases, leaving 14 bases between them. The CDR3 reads CASSPRGGDNQPQHF. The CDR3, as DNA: TGTGCCAGCAGCCCCAGGGGAGGCGACAATCAGCCCCAGCATTTT.

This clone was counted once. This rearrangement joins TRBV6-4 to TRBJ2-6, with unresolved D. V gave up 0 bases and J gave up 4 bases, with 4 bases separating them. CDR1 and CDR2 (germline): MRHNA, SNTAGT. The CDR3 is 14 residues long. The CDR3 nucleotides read TGTGCCAGCAGTGACTCTGGGGGGGCCAACGTCCTGACTTTC. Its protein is CASSDSGGANVLTF.

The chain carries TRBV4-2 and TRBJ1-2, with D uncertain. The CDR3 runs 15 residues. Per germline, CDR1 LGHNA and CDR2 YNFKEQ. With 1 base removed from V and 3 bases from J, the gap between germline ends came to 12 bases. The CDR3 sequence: CASSQVGQRYYGYTF. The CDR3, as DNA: TGTGCCAGCAGCCAAGTCGGGCAACGTTACTATGGCTACACCTTC.

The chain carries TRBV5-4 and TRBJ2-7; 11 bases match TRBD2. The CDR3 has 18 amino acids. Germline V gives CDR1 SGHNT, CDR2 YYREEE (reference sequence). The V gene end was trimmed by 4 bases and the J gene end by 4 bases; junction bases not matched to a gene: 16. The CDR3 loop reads CASSPELAGVPASYEQYF. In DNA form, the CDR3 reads TGTGCCAGCAGCCCAGAACTAGCGGGGGTCCCTGCTTCGTACGAGCAGTACTTC.

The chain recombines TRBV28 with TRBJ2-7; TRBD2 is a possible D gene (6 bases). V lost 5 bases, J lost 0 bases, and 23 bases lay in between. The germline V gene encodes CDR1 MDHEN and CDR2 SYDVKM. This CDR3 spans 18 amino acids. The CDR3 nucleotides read TGTGCCAGCAGTCCCTCGGGGCCTGGGGCGGGATTCTCCTACGAGCAGTACTTC. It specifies CASSPSGPGAGFSYEQYF.

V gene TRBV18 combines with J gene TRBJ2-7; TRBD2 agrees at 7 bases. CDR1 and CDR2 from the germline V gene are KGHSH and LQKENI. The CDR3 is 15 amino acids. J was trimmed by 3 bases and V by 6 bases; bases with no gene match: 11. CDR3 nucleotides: TGTGCCAGCTCGTCCAGGGACCGGGGGGACTACGAGCAGTACTTC. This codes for CASSSRDRGDYEQYF.

CDR3 region: CASSFTSVYSYNEQFF. The CDR3 nucleotides read TGTGCCAGCAGTTTTACTAGCGTCTACTCCTACAATGAGCAGTTCTTC. The chain employs TRBV28 and TRBJ2-1; TRBD2 aligns across 7 bases. J was trimmed by 0 bases and V by 3 bases; bases with no gene match: 5. Germline V gives CDR1 MDHEN, CDR2 SYDVKM. The CDR3 length is 16 residues.

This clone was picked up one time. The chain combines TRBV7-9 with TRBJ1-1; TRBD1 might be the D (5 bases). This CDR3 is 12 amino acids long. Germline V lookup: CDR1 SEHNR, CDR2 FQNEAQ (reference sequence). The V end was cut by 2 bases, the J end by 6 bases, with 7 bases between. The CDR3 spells CASSLRGAEAFF. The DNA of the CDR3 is TGTGCCAGCAGCTTAAGGGGTGCTGAAGCTTTCTTT. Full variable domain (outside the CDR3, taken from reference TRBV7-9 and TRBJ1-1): DTGVSQNPRHKITKRGQNVTFRCDPISEHNRLYWYRQTLGQGPEFLTYFQNEAQLEKSRLLSDRFSAERPKGSFSTLEIQRTEQGDSAMYLCASSLRGAEAFFGQGTRLTVV.

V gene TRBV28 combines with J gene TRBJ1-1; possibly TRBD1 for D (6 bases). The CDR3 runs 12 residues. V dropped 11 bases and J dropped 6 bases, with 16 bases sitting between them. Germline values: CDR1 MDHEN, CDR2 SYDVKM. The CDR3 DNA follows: TGTGCCGGGAGGGGGGCAGGTCCTGAAGCTTTCTTT. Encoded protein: CAGRGAGPEAFF.

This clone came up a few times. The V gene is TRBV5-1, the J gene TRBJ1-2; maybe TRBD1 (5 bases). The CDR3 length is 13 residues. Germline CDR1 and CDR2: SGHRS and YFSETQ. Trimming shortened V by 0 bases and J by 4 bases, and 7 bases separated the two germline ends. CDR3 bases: TGCGCCAGCAGCTTGGGACAGCCCTATGGCTACACCTTC. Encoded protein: CASSLGQPYGYTF.

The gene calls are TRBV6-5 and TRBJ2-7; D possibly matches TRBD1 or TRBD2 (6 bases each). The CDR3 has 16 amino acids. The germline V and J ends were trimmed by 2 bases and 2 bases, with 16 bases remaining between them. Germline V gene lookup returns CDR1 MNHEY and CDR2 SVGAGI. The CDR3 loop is CASSYRGASRPYEQYF. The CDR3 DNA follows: TGTGCCAGCAGTTACAGGGGGGCTAGCCGGCCCTACGAGCAGTACTTC.

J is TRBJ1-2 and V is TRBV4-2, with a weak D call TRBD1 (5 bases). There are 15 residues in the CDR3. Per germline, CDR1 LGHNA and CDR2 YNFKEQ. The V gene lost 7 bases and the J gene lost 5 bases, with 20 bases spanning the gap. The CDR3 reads CASTCPGTGIYGYTF. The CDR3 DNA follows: TGTGCCAGCACCTGCCCGGGGACCGGGATTTATGGCTACACCTTC.

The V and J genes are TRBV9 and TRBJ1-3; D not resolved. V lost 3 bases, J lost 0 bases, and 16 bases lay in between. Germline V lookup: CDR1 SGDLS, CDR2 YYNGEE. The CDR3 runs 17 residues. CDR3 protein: CASSGTHRETSGNTIYF. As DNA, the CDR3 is TGTGCCAGCAGCGGAACCCACCGAGAAACCTCTGGAAACACCATATATTTT.